The clone carrying this TCR beta chain was found once. This specimen belongs to a study of blood T cell repertoires in COVID-19. Study details: Donors in the United States, Italy and Spain gave samples during acute or convalescent COVID-19. PBMCs, B-cell-depleted T cells, or T cells provided the cDNA or gDNA that made up the material.

TCRdb's table, derived via immunoSEQ multiplex PCR, lists solely in-frame clones and lacks some. The sample contains more than 150,000 clones, 90% to 95% of which appear only once. Trimming pared 4 bases from V and 5 bases from J, leaving 14 bases between. The CDR3 covers 14 residues. Germline values: CDR1 LGHNA, CDR2 YNFKEQ. The clonotype originates from a man aged 45-65 years with acute or convalescent COVID-19. V gene TRBV4-2 combines with J gene TRBJ1-1; tentative D call: TRBD1 (6 bases). Sequenced material: peripheral blood. The CDR3 loop reads CASSPQGRGTEAFF. The CDR3 DNA is TGTGCCAGCAGCCCTCAGGGGAGGGGGACTGAAGCTTTCTTT.